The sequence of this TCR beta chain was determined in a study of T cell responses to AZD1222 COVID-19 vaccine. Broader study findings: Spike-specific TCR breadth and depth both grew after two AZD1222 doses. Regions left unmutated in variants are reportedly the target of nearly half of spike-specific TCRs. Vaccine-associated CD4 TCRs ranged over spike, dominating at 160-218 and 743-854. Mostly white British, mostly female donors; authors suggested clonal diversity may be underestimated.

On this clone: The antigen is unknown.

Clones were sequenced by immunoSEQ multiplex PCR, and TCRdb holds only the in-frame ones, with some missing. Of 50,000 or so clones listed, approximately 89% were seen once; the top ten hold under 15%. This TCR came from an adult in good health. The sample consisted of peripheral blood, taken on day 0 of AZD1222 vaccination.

CDR3: CATSRDKLGELFF. As DNA, the CDR3 is TGTGCCACCAGCAGAGATAAGTTGGGGGAGCTGTTTTTT. V gene TRBV15 combines with J gene TRBJ2-2; D is unresolved. CDR1 LNHNV and CDR2 YYDKDF come from the germline V gene (reference sequence). Trimming shortened V by 0 bases and J by 8 bases, and 7 bases separated the two germline ends. The CDR3 is made up of 13 amino acids.